This TCR beta chain stems from a study of blood T cell repertoires in COVID-19 (dated by TCRdb to 2018 to 2020). Regarding the research as a whole: Samples from collaborators originated in the United States, Italy and Spain and spanned both the acute and convalescent phases of COVID-19. The repertoires were released in a freely available public database intended as a resource for research on the immune response to SARS-CoV-2. Where available, HLA class I and class II types were obtained from metadata supplied by the sample provider rather than from assay-based typing. A de-identified subject ID, COVID-19 status, age in years and sex were almost always included in the sample metadata. The prospective study material was composed of cDNA or gDNA derived from T cells, B-cell-depleted T cells, or PBMCs. Subjects who had been exposed to COVID-19, were actively infected with it, or had recovered from it provided the deeply sampled blood TCRbeta repertoires that made up the dataset. The samples were drawn from the first 160 participants of the ongoing ImmuneRACE study and from more than 1,000 subjects provided by 6 global collaborators. On the study overall, not on this receptor specifically: The amount of clinical and demographic metadata varied by source and participant and was provided uncurated.

Collaborating institutions collected whole blood in K2EDTA tubes following their own protocols. For TCRbeta analysis, collaborators shipped samples as frozen whole blood, isolated PBMCs, or DNA extracted from either of those sample types. The CDR3, from cysteine to phenylalanine, totals 13 residues. Only the CDR3 region is kept as DNA, spanning 39 bases read in frame from base 1. From a lookup of the germline V gene, CDR1 and CDR2 are SQVTM and ANQGSEA. The trim is 4 bases for V and 2 bases for J, with a gap of 9 bases between the germline ends. The immunoSEQ Assay, a bias-controlled multiplex PCR, was used to amplify TCRbeta CDR3 regions from genomic DNA. Per the authors' processing: The number of nucleated cells in each sample was estimated from the amplification of reference gene primers within the assay. To quantify the absolute abundance of each unique TCRbeta CDR3 rearrangement, sequence reads were collapsed and filtered. Productive Simpson clonality was computed per sample as the square root of Simpson's diversity index over productive rearrangements. The source is immuneACCESS, and TCRdb retained only in-frame sequences with V and J called. Part of the clones is not carried over; for the studies checked, unresolved V genes explain less than half of this, and the remainder is unexplained. The V and J calls and the clone size are those of that table, but D and trimming were determined from the DNA. This sample is represented by roughly 70,000 clones; 65% to 90% of them were singletons. Of the sample, more than 2.5% falls within the top ten clones.

Regarding this clone: The antigen it binds to is not known. Base qualities are missing; no much larger clone stands one base away.

Sequenced material: peripheral blood. The TCR originated in a man aged 50 or older with active COVID-19. The chain is assembled from TRBV29-1 and TRBJ1-5; D gene: possibly TRBD1, on 6 matching bases. The nucleotide sequence is TGCAGCGTTGCCCCAGGGGGCAATCAGCCCCAGCATTTT. Translation gives CSVAPGGNQPQHF.